This T cell receptor beta chain was documented in a study of blood T cell repertoires in COVID-19 (dated by TCRdb to 2020 to 2021). About the investigation overall: Collaborator samples came from the United States, Italy and Spain and covered acute and convalescent phases of COVID-19. Deeply sampled blood TCRbeta repertoires from subjects exposed to, actively infected with, or recovered from COVID-19 were included in the dataset. Where available, HLA class I and class II types were obtained from metadata supplied by the sample provider rather than from assay-based typing. The repertoires were released in a freely available public database intended as a resource for research on the immune response to SARS-CoV-2. The sample metadata nearly always contained a de-identified subject ID, COVID-19 status, age in years and sex. The material from the prospective study consisted of cDNA or gDNA derived from T cells, B-cell-depleted T cells, or PBMCs. Samples came from the ongoing ImmuneRACE study (first 160 participants) plus 1,254 subjects from 6 global collaborators. Broader findings and caveats from the paper: Clinical and demographic metadata were provided uncurated, with the amount varying by source and participant.

The immunoSEQ Assay, a bias-controlled multiplex PCR, was used to amplify TCRbeta CDR3 regions from genomic DNA. The source study handled its data this way. Within the assay, amplification of reference gene primers was used to estimate how many nucleated cells each sample contained. Sequence reads were collapsed and filtered to measure the absolute abundance of every unique TCRbeta CDR3 rearrangement. For each sample, productive Simpson clonality was calculated by taking the square root of Simpson's diversity index across productive rearrangements. Not all clones reach the TCRdb copy of this immuneACCESS table, which keeps in-frame sequences only. Checked studies attribute under half of the gap to unresolved V genes and leave the rest unexplained. The V and J calls and clone size were taken over from that table, and D and trimming were inferred from the DNA. The sample includes 490,000 or so clones, with about nine tenths observed a single time. Approximately 8% of the sample comes from the top ten.

In the prospective study, participants were about 18 to 95 years old, resided in about 25 geographic areas of the United States, and were enrolled through a virtual design. In the prospective study, cohorts were assigned on the basis of participant-reported clinical history obtained from a screening survey and a study questionnaire. Recovered participants in ImmuneRACE Cohort 3 were defined by two consecutive negative NP/OP PCR tests, clearance by a healthcare professional, or resolution of symptoms. Each participant in the prospective study had whole blood, serum and a nasopharyngeal or oropharyngeal swab collected by mobile phlebotomists. Prospective study participants could optionally give additional blood draws and questionnaires over an approximately two-month period. Blood samples from the prospective study were shipped frozen or at room temperature prior to DNA extraction. The germline V gene (reference sequence) supplies CDR1 LGHDT and CDR2 YNNKEL. The CDR3 contains 15 residues, cysteine and phenylalanine counted. Just the 45-base CDR3 DNA is kept, in frame starting at base 1. V loses 4 bases, J loses 3 bases, and the germline ends lie 10 bases apart.

Comment on this clone: Its antigen remains unidentified. The record has no base qualities; no much larger clone is one base away.

The sequenced material came from PBMCs or T cells enriched from blood (not recorded which). This receptor chain uses TRBV3-1 (or the pseudogene TRBV3-2) and TRBJ1-6, with no reliable assignment of the D segment. The clonotype originates from a woman aged 55-70 years who had recovered from COVID-19. This receptor has the CDR3 CASSLRGGYNSPLHF. The sequenced DNA: TGTGCCAGCAGCCTCCGGGGAGGCTATAATTCACCCCTCCACTTT.